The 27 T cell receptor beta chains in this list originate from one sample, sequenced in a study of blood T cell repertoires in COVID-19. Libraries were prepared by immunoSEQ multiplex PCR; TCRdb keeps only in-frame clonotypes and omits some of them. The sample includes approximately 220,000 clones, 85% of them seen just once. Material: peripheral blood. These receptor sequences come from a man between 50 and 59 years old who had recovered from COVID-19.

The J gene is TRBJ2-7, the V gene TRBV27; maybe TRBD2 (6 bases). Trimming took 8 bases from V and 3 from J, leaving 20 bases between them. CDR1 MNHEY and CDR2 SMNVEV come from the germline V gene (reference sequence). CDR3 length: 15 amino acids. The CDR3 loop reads CASSLKGLLYYEQYF. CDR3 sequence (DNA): TGTGCCAGCTCCTTGAAAGGACTACTGTACTACGAGCAGTACTTC.

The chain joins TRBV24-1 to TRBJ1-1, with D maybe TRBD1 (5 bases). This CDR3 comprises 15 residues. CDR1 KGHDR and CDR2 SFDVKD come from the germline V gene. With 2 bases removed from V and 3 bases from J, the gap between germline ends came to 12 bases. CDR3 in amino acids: CATSDSRGGDTEAFF. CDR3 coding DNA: TGTGCCACCAGTGATTCAAGGGGAGGGGACACTGAAGCTTTCTTT.

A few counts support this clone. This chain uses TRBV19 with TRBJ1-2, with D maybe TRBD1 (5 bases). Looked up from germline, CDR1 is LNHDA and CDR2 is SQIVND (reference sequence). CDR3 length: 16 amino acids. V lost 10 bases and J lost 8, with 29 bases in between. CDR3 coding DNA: TGTGCCACCTCCCCCGTGGGGACTTTGGTTGTTCAAGGCTACACCTTC. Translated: CATSPVGTLVVQGYTF.

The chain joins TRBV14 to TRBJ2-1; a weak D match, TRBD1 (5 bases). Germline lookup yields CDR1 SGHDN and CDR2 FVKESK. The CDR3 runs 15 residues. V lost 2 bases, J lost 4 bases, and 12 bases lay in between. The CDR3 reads CASSQMAQAYNEQFF. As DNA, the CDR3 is TGTGCCAGCAGCCAAATGGCACAGGCGTACAATGAGCAGTTCTTC. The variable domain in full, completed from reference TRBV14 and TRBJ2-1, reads EAGVTQFPSHSVIEKGQTVTLRCDPISGHDNLYWYRRVMGKEIKFLLHFVKESKQDESGMPNNRFLAERTGGTYSTLKVQPAELEDSGVYFCASSQMAQAYNEQFFGPGTRLTVL.

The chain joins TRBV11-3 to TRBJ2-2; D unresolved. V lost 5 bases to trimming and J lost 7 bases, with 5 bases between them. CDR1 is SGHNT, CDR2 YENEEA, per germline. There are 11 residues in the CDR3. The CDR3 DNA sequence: TGTGCCAGCAGCGTTCACGGGGAGCTGTTTTTT. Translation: CASSVHGELFF.

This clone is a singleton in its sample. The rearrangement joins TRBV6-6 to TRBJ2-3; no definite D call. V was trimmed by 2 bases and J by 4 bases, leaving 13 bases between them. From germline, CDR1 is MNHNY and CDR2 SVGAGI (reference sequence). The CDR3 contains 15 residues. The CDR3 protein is CASSYRYQVADTQYF. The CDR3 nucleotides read TGTGCCAGCAGTTACCGGTACCAAGTCGCAGATACGCAGTATTTT.

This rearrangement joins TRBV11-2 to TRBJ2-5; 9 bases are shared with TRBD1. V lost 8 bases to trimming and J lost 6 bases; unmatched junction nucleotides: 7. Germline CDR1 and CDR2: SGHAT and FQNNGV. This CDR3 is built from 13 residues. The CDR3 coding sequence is TGTGCCAGCCGGACAGGGGATGGGAAGACCCAGTACTTC. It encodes CASRTGDGKTQYF.

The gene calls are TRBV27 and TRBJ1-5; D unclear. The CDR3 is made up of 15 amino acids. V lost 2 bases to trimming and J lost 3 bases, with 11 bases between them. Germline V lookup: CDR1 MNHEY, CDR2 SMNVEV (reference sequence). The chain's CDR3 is CASSLGAGFNQPQHF. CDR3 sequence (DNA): TGTGCCAGCAGTTTAGGTGCAGGTTTCAATCAGCCCCAGCATTTT.

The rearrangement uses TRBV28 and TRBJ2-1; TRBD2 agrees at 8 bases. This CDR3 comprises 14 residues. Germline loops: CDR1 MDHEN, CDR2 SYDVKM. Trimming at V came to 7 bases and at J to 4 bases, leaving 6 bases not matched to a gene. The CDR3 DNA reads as TGTGCCAGCAATCGGGGGGGACTGTACAATGAGCAGTTCTTC. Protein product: CASNRGGLYNEQFF. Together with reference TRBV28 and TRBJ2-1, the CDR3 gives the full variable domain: DVKVTQSSRYLVKRTGEKVFLECVQDMDHENMFWYRQDPGLGLRLIYFSYDVKMKEKGDIPEGYSVSREKKERFSLILESASTNQTSMYLCASNRGGLYNEQFFGPGTRLTVL.

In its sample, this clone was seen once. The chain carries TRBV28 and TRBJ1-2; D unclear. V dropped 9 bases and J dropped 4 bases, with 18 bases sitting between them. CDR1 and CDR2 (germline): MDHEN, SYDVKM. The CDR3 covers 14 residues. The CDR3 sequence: CASQQSLTPYGYTF. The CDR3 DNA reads TGTGCCAGTCAACAGTCGCTAACCCCCTATGGCTACACCTTC.

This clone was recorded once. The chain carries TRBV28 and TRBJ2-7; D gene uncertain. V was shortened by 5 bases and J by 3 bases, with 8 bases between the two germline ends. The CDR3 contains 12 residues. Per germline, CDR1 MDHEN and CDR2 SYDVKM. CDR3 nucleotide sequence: TGTGCCAGCAGTCTTCTTAACTACGAGCAGTACTTC. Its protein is CASSLLNYEQYF.

This CDR3 reads CASSPRQGAAYTGELFF. CDR3 nucleotides: TGTGCCAGCAGCCCGCGACAGGGGGCAGCATACACCGGGGAGCTGTTTTTT. V usage is TRBV3-1 (or the pseudogene TRBV3-2) and J usage is TRBJ2-2, with TRBD1 matching over 10 bases. Trimming at V came to 4 bases and at J to 3 bases, leaving 8 bases not matched to a gene. Germline V gene lookup returns CDR1 LGHDT and CDR2 YNNKEL (reference sequence). This CDR3 spans 17 amino acids.

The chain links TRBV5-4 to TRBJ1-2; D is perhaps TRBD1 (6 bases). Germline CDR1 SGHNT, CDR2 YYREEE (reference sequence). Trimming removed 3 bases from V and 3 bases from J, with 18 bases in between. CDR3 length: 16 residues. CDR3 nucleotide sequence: TGTGCCAGCAGCTCCCCTCTCGGGGGGGCGGACTATGGCTACACCTTC. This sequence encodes CASSSPLGGADYGYTF. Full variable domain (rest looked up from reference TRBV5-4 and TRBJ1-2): ETGVTQSPTHLIKTRGQQVTLRCSSQSGHNTVSWYQQALGQGPQFIFQYYREEENGRGNFPPRFSGLQFPNYSSELNVNALELDDSALYLCASSSPLGGADYGYTFGSGTRLTVV.

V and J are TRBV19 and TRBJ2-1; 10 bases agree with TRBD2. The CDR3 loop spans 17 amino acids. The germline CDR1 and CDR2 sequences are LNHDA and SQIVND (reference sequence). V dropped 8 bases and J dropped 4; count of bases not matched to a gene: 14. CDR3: CASLPSFTSGVYNEQFF. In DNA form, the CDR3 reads TGTGCCAGTCTACCTTCTTTCACTAGCGGGGTATACAATGAGCAGTTCTTC.

The DNA for the CDR3 is TGTGCCAGCAGGACTGGGCCGGGAGACCTCTACGAGCAGTACTTC. Translating gives CASRTGPGDLYEQYF. The chain combines TRBV6-5 with TRBJ2-7, with D maybe TRBD2 (6 bases). CDR1 MNHEY and CDR2 SVGAGI come from the germline V gene. V lost 6 bases and J 3 bases, leaving 18 bases between the germline ends. CDR3 length: 15 amino acids.

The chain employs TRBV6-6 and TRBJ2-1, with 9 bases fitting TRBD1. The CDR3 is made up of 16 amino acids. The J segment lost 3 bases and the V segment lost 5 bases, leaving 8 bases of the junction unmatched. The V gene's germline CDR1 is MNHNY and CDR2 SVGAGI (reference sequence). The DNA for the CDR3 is TGTGCCAGCAGTCCTGGGACAGGGATCCTCTACAATGAGCAGTTCTTC. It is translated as CASSPGTGILYNEQFF.

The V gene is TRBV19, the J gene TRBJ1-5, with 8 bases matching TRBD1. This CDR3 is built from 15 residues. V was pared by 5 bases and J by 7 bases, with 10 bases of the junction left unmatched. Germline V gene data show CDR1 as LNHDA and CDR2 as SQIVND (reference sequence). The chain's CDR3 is CASSVDQGAGQPQHF. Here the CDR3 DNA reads TGTGCCAGTAGTGTCGATCAGGGGGCAGGACAGCCCCAGCATTTT.

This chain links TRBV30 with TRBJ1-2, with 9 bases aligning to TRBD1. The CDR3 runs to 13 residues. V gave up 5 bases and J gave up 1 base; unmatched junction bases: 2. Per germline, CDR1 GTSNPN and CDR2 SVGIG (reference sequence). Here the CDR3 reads CAWGTGYNYGYTF. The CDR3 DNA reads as TGTGCCTGGGGGACAGGGTATAACTATGGCTACACCTTC.

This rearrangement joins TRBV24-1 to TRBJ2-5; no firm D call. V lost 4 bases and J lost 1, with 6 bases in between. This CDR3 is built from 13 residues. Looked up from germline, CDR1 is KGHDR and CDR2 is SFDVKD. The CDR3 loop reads CATSDSSQETQYF. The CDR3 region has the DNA TGTGCCACCAGTGACTCCTCCCAAGAGACCCAGTACTTC.

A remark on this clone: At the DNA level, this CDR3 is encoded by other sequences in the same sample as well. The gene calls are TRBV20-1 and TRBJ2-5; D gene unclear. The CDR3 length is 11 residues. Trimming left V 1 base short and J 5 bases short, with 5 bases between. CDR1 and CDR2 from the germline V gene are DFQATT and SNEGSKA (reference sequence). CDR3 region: CSARGLETQYF. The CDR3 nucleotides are TGCAGTGCTAGAGGGCTGGAGACCCAGTACTTC.

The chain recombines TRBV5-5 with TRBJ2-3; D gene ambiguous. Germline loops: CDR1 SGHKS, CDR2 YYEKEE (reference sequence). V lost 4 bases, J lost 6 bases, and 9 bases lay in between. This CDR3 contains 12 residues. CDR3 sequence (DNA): TGTGCCAGCAGCCCGACTGGCGATACGCAGTATTTT. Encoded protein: CASSPTGDTQYF. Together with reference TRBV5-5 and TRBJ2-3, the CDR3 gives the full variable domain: DAGVTQSPTHLIKTRGQQVTLRCSPISGHKSVSWYQQVLGQGPQFIFQYYEKEERGRGNFPDRFSARQFPNYSSELNVNALLLGDSALYLCASSPTGDTQYFGPGTRLTVL.

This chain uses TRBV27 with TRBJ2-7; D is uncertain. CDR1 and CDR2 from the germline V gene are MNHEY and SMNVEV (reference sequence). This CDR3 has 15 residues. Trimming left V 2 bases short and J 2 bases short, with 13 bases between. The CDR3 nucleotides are TGTGCCAGCAGTTTAGTGGGCAGAGACGCCTACGAGCAGTACTTC. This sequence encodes CASSLVGRDAYEQYF.

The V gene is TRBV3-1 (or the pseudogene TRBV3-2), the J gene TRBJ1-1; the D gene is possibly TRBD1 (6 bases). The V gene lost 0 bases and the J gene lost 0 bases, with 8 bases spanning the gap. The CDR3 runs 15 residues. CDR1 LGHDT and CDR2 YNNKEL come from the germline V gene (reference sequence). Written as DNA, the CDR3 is TGTGCCAGCAGCCAAGAGGGACACTTGAACACTGAAGCTTTCTTT. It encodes CASSQEGHLNTEAFF.

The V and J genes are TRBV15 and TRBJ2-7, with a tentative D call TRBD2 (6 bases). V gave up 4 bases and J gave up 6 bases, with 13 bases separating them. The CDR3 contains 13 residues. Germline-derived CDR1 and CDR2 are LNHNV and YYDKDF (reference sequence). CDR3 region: CATSKGGGSEQYF. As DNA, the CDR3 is TGTGCCACCAGCAAGGGTGGGGGGAGCGAGCAGTACTTC. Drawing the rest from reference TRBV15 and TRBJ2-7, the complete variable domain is DAMVIQNPRYQVTQFGKPVTLSCSQTLNHNVMYWYQQKSSQAPKLLFHYYDKDFNNEADTPDNFQSRRPNTSFCFLDIRSPGLGDTAMYLCATSKGGGSEQYFGPGTRLTVT.

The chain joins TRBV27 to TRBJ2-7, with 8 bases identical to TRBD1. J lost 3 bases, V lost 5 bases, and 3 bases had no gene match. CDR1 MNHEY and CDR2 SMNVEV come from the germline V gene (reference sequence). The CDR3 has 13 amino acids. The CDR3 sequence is CASSMTGVYEQYF. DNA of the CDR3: TGTGCCAGCAGTATGACAGGGGTCTACGAGCAGTACTTC.

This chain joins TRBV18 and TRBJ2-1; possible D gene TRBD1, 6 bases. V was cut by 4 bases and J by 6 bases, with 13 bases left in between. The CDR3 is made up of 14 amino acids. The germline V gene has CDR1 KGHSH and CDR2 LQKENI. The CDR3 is CASSQQQGINEQFF. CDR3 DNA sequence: TGTGCCAGCTCACAGCAGCAGGGGATCAATGAGCAGTTCTTC.

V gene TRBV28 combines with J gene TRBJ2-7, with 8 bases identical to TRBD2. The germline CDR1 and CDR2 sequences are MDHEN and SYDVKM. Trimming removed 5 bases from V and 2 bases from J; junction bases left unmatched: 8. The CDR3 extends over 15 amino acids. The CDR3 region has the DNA TGTGCCAGCAGTCGGGGGGGGACACCTCCCTACGAGCAGTACTTC. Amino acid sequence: CASSRGGTPPYEQYF.